The 27 T cell receptor beta chains given below trace back to one sample, sequenced in a study of blood T cell repertoires in COVID-19. Here immunoSEQ multiplex PCR was the method, and the copy in TCRdb shows in-frame clones only, minus some. The sample holds some 250,000 clones; about 86% are singletons and the top ten take 6.2%. Sequencing input: peripheral blood. Every receptor here comes from a man aged 55 to 70 with acute or convalescent COVID-19.

The V call is TRBV19, the J call TRBJ2-5; D is unresolved. The CDR3 loop spans 12 amino acids. Per germline, CDR1 LNHDA and CDR2 SQIVND (reference sequence). V was trimmed by 3 bases and J by 3 bases, leaving 5 bases between them. The CDR3 region has the DNA TGTGCCAGTAGTATGGCTGAAGAGACCCAGTACTTC. It codes for CASSMAEETQYF.

The chain has TRBV5-1 and TRBJ1-1; possible D gene TRBD1, 6 bases. Germline V gives CDR1 SGHRS, CDR2 YFSETQ. Trimming removed 3 bases from V and 7 bases from J, with 13 bases in between. The CDR3 is 13 amino acids. The CDR3 coding sequence is TGCGCCAGCAGCTCAGGGACATCCCATGAAGCTTTCTTT. This sequence encodes CASSSGTSHEAFF. Variable domain in full (rest from reference TRBV5-1 and TRBJ1-1): KAGVTQTPRYLIKTRGQQVTLSCSPISGHRSVSWYQQTPGQGLQFLFEYFSETQRNKGNFPGRFSGRQFSNSRSEMNVSTLELGDSALYLCASSSGTSHEAFFGQGTRLTVV.

On this clone: Other nucleotide sequences in the sample specify the same CDR3. The V gene is TRBV5-1, the J gene TRBJ2-5; D is unresolved. CDR3 length: 11 residues. Germline V gene sequence: CDR1 SGHRS, CDR2 YFSETQ. Trimming cost V 7 bases and J 1 base, with 5 bases left between them. CDR3 coding DNA: TGCGCCAGCTCCCTCCAAGAGACCCAGTACTTC. The encoded protein is CASSLQETQYF. Combining the CDR3 with reference TRBV5-1 and TRBJ2-5 gives the whole variable domain KAGVTQTPRYLIKTRGQQVTLSCSPISGHRSVSWYQQTPGQGLQFLFEYFSETQRNKGNFPGRFSGRQFSNSRSEMNVSTLELGDSALYLCASSLQETQYFGPGTRLLVL.

The chain uses TRBV13 and TRBJ2-7, with D unclear. The CDR3 loop spans 11 amino acids. The germline V gene encodes CDR1 PRHDT and CDR2 FYEKMQ (reference sequence). Between the trimmed V and J ends, which lost 5 bases and 5 bases, there was a span of 7 bases. CDR3 amino acids: CASSRVHEQYF. The CDR3 coding sequence is TGTGCCAGCAGCCGCGTCCACGAGCAGTACTTC. Using reference TRBV13 and TRBJ2-7 for the parts outside the CDR3, the full variable domain is AAGVIQSPRHLIKEKRETATLKCYPIPRHDTVYWYQQGPGQDPQFLISFYEKMQSDKGSIPDRFSAQQFSDYHSELNMSSLELGDSALYFCASSRVHEQYFGPGTRLTVT.

V gene TRBV7-8 combines with J gene TRBJ1-1, with a weak D call TRBD1 (6 bases). The CDR3 sequence is 17 residues long. V lost 5 bases and J lost 0, with 19 bases in between. Germline V CDR1 and CDR2: SGHVS, FQNEAQ. For the CDR3, the DNA is TGTGCCAGCAGCCTTCAGGGGAAGGTCTTCATGAACACTGAAGCTTTCTTT. Its protein is CASSLQGKVFMNTEAFF.

This clone was seen more than once but under ten times. The chain recombines TRBV19 with TRBJ2-1, with 10 bases lining up with TRBD2. The V segment lost 8 bases and the J segment 2 bases; nucleotides outside the gene matches: 6. There are 15 residues in the CDR3. Germline CDR1 is LNHDA and CDR2 is SQIVND (reference sequence). The chain's CDR3 is CASSLAGDPYNEQFF. CDR3 DNA sequence: TGTGCCAGTTCCCTAGCGGGAGACCCCTACAATGAGCAGTTCTTC.

The chain employs TRBV7-2 and TRBJ1-2; a possible D gene is TRBD1 (5 bases). The CDR3 covers 14 residues. V dropped 3 bases and J dropped 3 bases, with 11 bases sitting between them. Germline-derived CDR1 and CDR2 are SGHTA and FQGNSA. CDR3 bases: TGTGCCAGCAGCTTTCTGGGCAGGGACTATGGCTACACCTTC. Amino acid sequence: CASSFLGRDYGYTF.

The chain links TRBV28 to TRBJ1-3; a weak D match, TRBD1 (5 bases). The germline V and J ends were trimmed by 4 bases and 3 bases, with 7 bases remaining between them. The germline V gene encodes CDR1 MDHEN and CDR2 SYDVKM. The CDR3 totals 13 residues. CDR3 nucleotides: TGTGCCAGCAGTTCCCAGGGTGGAAACACCATATATTTT. Amino acid sequence: CASSSQGGNTIYF. Combining the CDR3 with reference TRBV28 and TRBJ1-3 gives the whole variable domain DVKVTQSSRYLVKRTGEKVFLECVQDMDHENMFWYRQDPGLGLRLIYFSYDVKMKEKGDIPEGYSVSREKKERFSLILESASTNQTSMYLCASSSQGGNTIYFGEGSWLTVV.

CDR3 sequence reads: CSASLSLGASQPQHF. CDR3 sequence (DNA): TGCAGTGCTAGTCTAAGCCTGGGAGCGTCCCAGCCCCAGCATTTT. The V call is TRBV20-1, the J call TRBJ1-5; D not resolved. The germline gives CDR1 DFQATT, CDR2 SNEGSKA (reference sequence). The ends were cut back, 3 bases at V and 7 bases at J, with 19 bases in the middle. CDR3 length equals 15 residues.

The chain employs TRBV28 and TRBJ2-7, with 8 bases identical to TRBD1. The CDR3 spans 13 residues. Trimming at V came to 6 bases and at J to 0 bases, leaving 1 base not matched to a gene. Germline V lookup: CDR1 MDHEN, CDR2 SYDVKM. CDR3 sequence: CASRDRASYEQYF. The CDR3 nucleotides are TGTGCCAGCAGGGACAGGGCCTCCTACGAGCAGTACTTC. The whole variable domain, filled in from reference TRBV28 and TRBJ2-7, reads DVKVTQSSRYLVKRTGEKVFLECVQDMDHENMFWYRQDPGLGLRLIYFSYDVKMKEKGDIPEGYSVSREKKERFSLILESASTNQTSMYLCASRDRASYEQYFGPGTRLTVT.

The V and J genes are TRBV7-9 and TRBJ1-2; TRBD1 agrees at 9 bases. CDR3 length: 17 residues. Germline loops: CDR1 SEHNR, CDR2 FQNEAQ (reference sequence). J lost 1 base, V lost 6 bases, and 12 bases had no gene match. The CDR3 is CASSTGTGIGFNYGYTF. In DNA form, the CDR3 reads TGTGCCAGCAGTACCGGGACAGGGATCGGGTTTAACTATGGCTACACCTTC.

The chain has TRBV29-1 and TRBJ2-7; D ambiguous. The CDR3 is made up of 12 amino acids. The germline gives CDR1 SQVTM, CDR2 ANQGSEA. V lost 4 bases, J lost 3 bases, and 10 bases lay in between. Written as DNA, the CDR3 is TGCAGCGTTGGTTTTAGACTCTACGAGCAGTACTTC. Amino acids: CSVGFRLYEQYF.

This chain connects TRBV4-2 to TRBJ1-3, with a weak D call TRBD1 (5 bases). Germline V gene data show CDR1 as LGHNA and CDR2 as YNFKEQ. The CDR3 totals 14 residues. The V and J ends lost 4 bases and 4 bases respectively, with 11 bases between them. The CDR3 protein is CASSRQRTGNTIYF. The CDR3 DNA follows: TGTGCCAGCAGCCGACAAAGGACAGGAAACACCATATATTTT.

V usage is TRBV29-1 and J usage is TRBJ1-2; D is perhaps TRBD1 (6 bases). CDR1 and CDR2 (germline): SQVTM, ANQGSEA. The CDR3 contains 15 residues. The CDR3 here is CITADRQSSKDGYTF. DNA of the CDR3: TGCATCACCGCTGACAGGCAGTCAAGTAAGGATGGCTACACCTTC.

The genes are TRBV25-1 and TRBJ2-1, with TRBD1 matching 7 bases. V gave up 3 bases and J gave up 5 bases; unmatched junction bases: 7. The CDR3 sequence is 15 residues long. CDR1 and CDR2 from the germline V gene are MGHDK and SYGVNS. In DNA form, the CDR3 reads TGTGCCAGCAGTGAGACAGGGATCTTCGACAATGAGCAGTTCTTC. Residues: CASSETGIFDNEQFF.

This chain links TRBV4-2 with TRBJ2-2, with D hard to call. CDR3 length: 13 amino acids. Germline CDR1 LGHNA, CDR2 YNFKEQ. V dropped 0 bases and J dropped 5 bases, with 4 bases sitting between them. CDR3 residues: CASSQDQTGELFF. The CDR3 DNA sequence: TGTGCCAGCAGCCAAGATCAAACCGGGGAGCTGTTTTTT.

V gene TRBV4-3 combines with J gene TRBJ1-5; D is uncertain. V lost 1 base and J lost 8, with 9 bases in between. From germline, CDR1 is LGHNA and CDR2 YSLEER. This CDR3 is 13 amino acids long. The CDR3 sequence: CASSQVAGEPQHF. DNA for the CDR3: TGCGCCAGCAGCCAAGTGGCAGGTGAGCCCCAGCATTTT.

The rearrangement uses TRBV12-5 and TRBJ2-5; possible D gene TRBD2, 6 bases. V lost 6 bases, J lost 4 bases, and 18 bases lay in between. This CDR3 contains 15 residues. The germline gives CDR1 LGHNT, CDR2 FRNRAP. As DNA, the CDR3 is TGTGCTAGTGGGTCCGGGACTCACGCCGGAGAGACCCAGTACTTC. Its protein is CASGSGTHAGETQYF.

The V call is TRBV6-5, the J call TRBJ2-7; no firm D call. V lost 5 bases, J lost 3 bases, and 17 bases lay in between. The CDR3 runs to 15 residues. Germline V CDR1 and CDR2: MNHEY, SVGAGI. The CDR3 protein is CASSTNSYPIYEQYF. The CDR3, as DNA: TGTGCCAGCAGTACCAACAGCTACCCTATCTACGAGCAGTACTTC.

The rearrangement uses TRBV4-3 and TRBJ2-1, with 10 nucleotides matching TRBD2. Unmatched junction bases numbered 6, after V lost 0 bases and J lost 4 bases. Germline V gives CDR1 LGHNA, CDR2 YSLEER. This CDR3 has 17 amino acids. CDR3 nucleotide sequence: TGCGCCAGCAGCCAAGAGAGGACTAGCGGATTTTACAATGAGCAGTTCTTC. Translated, it gives CASSQERTSGFYNEQFF.

V usage is TRBV18 and J usage is TRBJ1-1; D remains ambiguous. V lost 6 bases, J lost 10 bases, and 15 bases lay in between. Per germline, CDR1 KGHSH and CDR2 LQKENI. The CDR3 is 12 residues long. DNA for the CDR3: TGTGCCAGCTCTCTCGATGAACGGGGAGCTTTCTTT. Translation gives CASSLDERGAFF. The entire variable domain, with the rest obtained from reference TRBV18 and TRBJ1-1, is as follows: NAGVMQNPRHLVRRRGQEARLRCSPMKGHSHVYWYRQLPEEGLKFMVYLQKENIIDESGMPKERFSAEFPKEGPSILRIQQVVRGDSAAYFCASSLDERGAFFGQGTRLTVV.

The chain carries TRBV28 and TRBJ1-2; TRBD1 is a possible D gene (5 bases). The CDR3 length is 15 residues. CDR1 is MDHEN, CDR2 SYDVKM, per germline. V lost 6 bases and J 4 bases, leaving 18 bases between the germline ends. The CDR3 region has the DNA TGTGCCAGCAGGGCTAAAGGGCAGGGAATCTATGGCTACACCTTC. The encoded protein is CASRAKGQGIYGYTF.

DNA for the CDR3: TGTGCCAGCAGCCCCCGGGACAGGGTCAATTCACCCCTCCACTTT. Amino acids: CASSPRDRVNSPLHF. The chain joins TRBV7-3 to TRBJ1-6; TRBD1 agrees at 9 bases. The germline gives CDR1 SGHTA, CDR2 FQGTGA. The CDR3 sequence is 15 residues long. J lost 7 bases, V lost 5 bases, and 6 bases had no gene match.

The chain is built from TRBV6-5 and TRBJ2-2, with 7 bases aligning to TRBD1. Germline-derived CDR1 and CDR2 are MNHEY and SVGAGI. The CDR3 totals 16 residues. With V trimmed by 0 bases and J by 3 bases, 4 bases remained unmatched. CDR3 nucleotides: TGTGCCAGCAGTTACTCAGGGGGCGGTGACACCGGGGAGCTGTTTTTT. Encoded protein: CASSYSGGGDTGELFF.

The chain employs TRBV24-1 and TRBJ2-5; D is perhaps TRBD2 (5 bases). Trimming took off 4 bases at V and 5 bases at J, with 7 bases between the two ends. Germline V gene lookup returns CDR1 KGHDR and CDR2 SFDVKD. The CDR3 is 12 amino acids. The CDR3, as DNA: TGTGCCACCAGTGACCCGGGGGAGACCCAGTACTTC. Residues: CATSDPGETQYF.

This clone was seen just once. The chain uses TRBV11-2 and TRBJ1-1; D is ambiguous. Germline CDR1 reads SGHAT; CDR2 reads FQNNGV. The CDR3 sequence is 13 residues long. With 4 bases removed from V and 3 bases from J, the gap between germline ends came to 9 bases. This chain's CDR3 is CASSSPRDTEAFF. CDR3 coding DNA: TGTGCCAGCAGCTCCCCTCGGGACACTGAAGCTTTCTTT.

The chain employs TRBV2 and TRBJ1-2; 10 bases map to TRBD1. V was pared by 0 bases and J by 2 bases, with 6 bases of the junction left unmatched. The CDR3 length is 17 residues. Germline-derived CDR1 and CDR2 are SNHLY and FYNNEI. CDR3: CASSEARRDRGNYGYTF. The CDR3 DNA reads as TGTGCCAGCAGTGAAGCGAGGAGGGACAGGGGAAACTATGGCTACACCTTC.